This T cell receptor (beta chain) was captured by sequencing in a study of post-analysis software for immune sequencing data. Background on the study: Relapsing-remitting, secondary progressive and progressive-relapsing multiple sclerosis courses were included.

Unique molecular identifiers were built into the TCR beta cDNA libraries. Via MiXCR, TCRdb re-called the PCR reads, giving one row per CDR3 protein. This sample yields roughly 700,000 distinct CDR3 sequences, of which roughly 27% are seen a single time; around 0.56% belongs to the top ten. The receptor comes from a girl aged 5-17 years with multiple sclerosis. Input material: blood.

CDR3 bases: TGTGCCATCAGTGAGTCGTCGGAACTACCCTACGAGCAGTACTTC. This sequence encodes CAISESSELPYEQYF. The chain combines TRBV10-3 with TRBJ2-7; unclear D gene. In germline, CDR1 is ENHRY, CDR2 SYGVKD. The CDR3 is 15 amino acids. V was pared by 0 bases and J by 2 bases, with 11 bases between.